The 24 T cell receptor beta chains below were found in one sample sequenced in a study of CD4 T cells in relation to SARS-CoV-2 and coronaviruses. Generated by immunoSEQ multiplex PCR, the TCRdb table keeps only in-frame clones and is missing some. The sample consists of roughly 18,000 clones, approximately 80% of them appearing once. Their cognate antigens are unknown. Before the COVID-19 pandemic, during about 2011-2019, CD4+ T cells were taken from unexposed donors. After about 10 days of culture, CD4+ T cells were isolated. The sequencing sample was made of CD4+ T cells from PBMCs, cultured in vitro. These receptors came from a human donor in good health.

V is TRBV28 and J is TRBJ1-5; D remains ambiguous. Germline V gene data show CDR1 as MDHEN and CDR2 as SYDVKM. The V end was cut by 8 bases, the J end by 0 bases, with 5 bases between. The CDR3 consists of 12 residues. The CDR3 nucleotides read TGTGCCAGCCGGAGTAGCAATCAGCCCCAGCATTTT. It codes for CASRSSNQPQHF. The full variable domain, completed using reference TRBV28 and TRBJ1-5, is DVKVTQSSRYLVKRTGEKVFLECVQDMDHENMFWYRQDPGLGLRLIYFSYDVKMKEKGDIPEGYSVSREKKERFSLILESASTNQTSMYLCASRSSNQPQHFGDGTRLSIL.

This chain links TRBV2 with TRBJ2-7; 10 nucleotides line up with TRBD1. The germline gives CDR1 SNHLY, CDR2 FYNNEI. Trimming cost V 6 bases and J 2 bases; bases outside gene matches: 13. The CDR3 sequence is 17 residues long. This chain's CDR3 is CASRRGTGESRTYEQYF. DNA for the CDR3: TGTGCCAGCAGGAGGGGGACAGGGGAGTCCCGAACCTACGAGCAGTACTTC.

The V call is TRBV28, the J call TRBJ2-1, with D hard to call. Per the germline V gene, CDR1 is MDHEN and CDR2 is SYDVKM. The CDR3 totals 14 residues. V lost 2 bases to trimming and J lost 4 bases, with 9 bases between them. The DNA of the CDR3 is TGTGCCAGCAGTTTAGGGTTCTCTTACAATGAGCAGTTCTTC. This encodes CASSLGFSYNEQFF.

This clone turned up a few times. CDR3 loop: CASSQRAGRVDNEQFF. The CDR3 DNA reads as TGTGCCAGCAGCCAAAGGGCCGGGAGGGTAGACAATGAGCAGTTCTTC. This chain connects TRBV4-2 to TRBJ2-1, with 8 bases aligning to TRBD2. V was clipped by 2 bases and J by 5 bases; unmatched bases: 8. Germline V lookup: CDR1 LGHNA, CDR2 YNFKEQ. This CDR3 has 16 residues.

The gene calls are TRBV2 and TRBJ1-1; 9 positions agree with TRBD1. This CDR3 is 14 amino acids long. Germline V gives CDR1 SNHLY, CDR2 FYNNEI. V was clipped by 6 bases and J by 3 bases; unmatched bases: 5. CDR3 in DNA: TGTGCCAGCAGCGTACAGGGGGCCTACACTGAAGCTTTCTTT. Its translation: CASSVQGAYTEAFF.

The rearrangement links TRBV19 to TRBJ2-1; D ambiguous. Germline V gene data show CDR1 as LNHDA and CDR2 as SQIVND (reference sequence). The ends were cut back, 4 bases at V and 8 bases at J, with 24 bases in the middle. The CDR3 covers 17 residues. In DNA, the CDR3 is TGTGCCAGTAGTACAGTCACGAGCCCCTCACGGGTTCATGAGCAGTTCTTC. It codes for CASSTVTSPSRVHEQFF.

The rearrangement joins TRBV27 to TRBJ1-5; TRBD1 might be the D (6 bases). Trimming removed 6 bases at V and 0 bases at J, with 18 bases between. This CDR3 is built from 17 residues. Germline V gives CDR1 MNHEY, CDR2 SMNVEV (reference sequence). CDR3 DNA: TGTGCCAGCAGGCGAGCCAGACAGGCGGGTAGCAATCAGCCCCAGCATTTT. Translating it yields CASRRARQAGSNQPQHF.

The rearrangement links TRBV7-8 to TRBJ1-2; 7 bases agree with TRBD1. The germline V gene encodes CDR1 SGHVS and CDR2 FQNEAQ. The CDR3 runs to 15 residues. Trimming took 2 bases from V and 3 from J; bases not matched to a gene: 6. The CDR3 coding sequence is TGTGCCAGCAGCTTACAGCCCGACAGGGACTATGGCTACACCTTC. This gives the protein CASSLQPDRDYGYTF. Looking up the rest from reference TRBV7-8 and TRBJ1-2 gives the full variable domain: GAGVSQSPRYKVAKRGQDVALRCDPISGHVSLFWYQQALGQGPEFLTYFQNEAQLDKSGLPSDRFFAERPEGSVSTLKIQRTQQEDSAVYLCASSLQPDRDYGYTFGSGTRLTVV.

The V and J genes are TRBV28 and TRBJ2-1; D is perhaps TRBD2 (5 bases). The CDR3 is 14 residues long. V lost 1 base, J lost 9 bases, and 13 bases lay in between. The V gene's germline CDR1 is MDHEN and CDR2 SYDVKM. CDR3 loop: CASSLSPAGGEQFF. CDR3 DNA sequence: TGTGCCAGCAGTTTATCCCCCGCCGGAGGTGAGCAGTTCTTC.

CDR3 residues: CASSVASGRGEQFF. CDR3 sequence (DNA): TGTGCCAGCAGTGTCGCTAGCGGGAGAGGTGAGCAGTTCTTC. This chain uses TRBV2 with TRBJ2-1; TRBD2 matches 10 bases. J lost 9 bases, V lost 4 bases, and 6 bases had no gene match. Germline assignment: CDR1 SNHLY and CDR2 FYNNEI. The CDR3 covers 14 residues.

The chain has TRBV19 and TRBJ1-1; 7 bases line up with TRBD1. The junction had 5 bases not matched to a gene; V was cut back by 6 bases and J by 1 base. Germline-derived CDR1 and CDR2 are LNHDA and SQIVND (reference sequence). The CDR3 is 14 amino acids. CDR3 amino acids: CASSSTGWNTEAFF. In nucleotides, the CDR3 is TGTGCCAGTAGCTCGACAGGGTGGAACACTGAAGCTTTCTTT.

V and J are TRBV5-8 and TRBJ1-6; 8 bases are a match to TRBD1. Germline assignment: CDR1 SGHTS and CDR2 YDEGEE. The CDR3 covers 15 residues. With V trimmed by 5 bases and J by 8 bases, 9 bases remained unmatched. The CDR3: CASSPRQGMYSPLHF. The DNA of the CDR3 is TGTGCCAGCAGTCCGCGACAGGGGATGTATTCACCCCTCCACTTT.

The J gene is TRBJ1-2, the V gene TRBV19; D gene ambiguous. The germline CDR1 and CDR2 sequences are LNHDA and SQIVND (reference sequence). V shed 3 bases and J shed 8 bases, with 10 bases lying between them. The CDR3 runs 12 residues. The CDR3 spells CASSISYGGYTF. The CDR3 DNA follows: TGTGCCAGTAGTATCTCTTACGGAGGCTACACCTTC.

The genes are TRBV3-1 (or the pseudogene TRBV3-2) and TRBJ2-1; tentative D call: TRBD2 (6 bases). The CDR3 covers 14 residues. The V end was cut by 2 bases, the J end by 10 bases, with 15 bases between. CDR1 is LGHDT and CDR2 is YNNKEL in the germline V gene (reference sequence). The CDR3 is CASSQKRWGGEQFF. The CDR3 DNA follows: TGTGCCAGCAGCCAAAAACGGTGGGGAGGAGAGCAGTTCTTC.

This rearrangement joins TRBV15 to TRBJ2-5; D is perhaps TRBD2 (5 bases). The germline CDR1 and CDR2 sequences are LNHNV and YYDKDF (reference sequence). V was shortened by 0 bases and J by 5 bases, with 13 bases between the two germline ends. This CDR3 has 15 residues. The CDR3 sequence is CATSRDQTKRETQYF. Here the CDR3 DNA reads TGTGCCACCAGCAGAGATCAGACGAAGCGGGAGACCCAGTACTTC.

The chain joins TRBV5-6 to TRBJ2-7, with TRBD2 matching 8 bases. From germline, CDR1 is SGHDT and CDR2 YYEEEE. This CDR3 comprises 17 residues. V shed 0 bases, J shed 2 bases, and the junction held 10 bases outside the gene matches. The CDR3: CASSLVFLAGIPYEQYF. CDR3 DNA sequence: TGTGCCAGCAGCTTGGTGTTTCTAGCGGGTATACCCTACGAGCAGTACTTC. Using reference TRBV5-6 and TRBJ2-7 for the parts outside the CDR3, the full variable domain is DAGVTQSPTHLIKTRGQQVTLRCSPKSGHDTVSWYQQALGQGPQFIFQYYEEEERQRGNFPDRFSGHQFPNYSSELNVNALLLGDSALYLCASSLVFLAGIPYEQYFGPGTRLTVT.

The V call is TRBV5-1, the J call TRBJ2-1; D may match TRBD1 or TRBD2 (5 bases each). V shed 0 bases and J shed 10 bases, with 14 bases lying between them. This CDR3 spans 14 amino acids. Germline assignment: CDR1 SGHRS and CDR2 YFSETQ. The CDR3: CASSLEGRPQEQFF. Here the CDR3 DNA reads TGCGCCAGCAGCTTGGAGGGACGGCCCCAGGAGCAGTTCTTC.

The chain joins TRBV6-5 to TRBJ2-1; 9 nucleotides match TRBD1. Losses at the gene ends were 5 bases for V and 4 bases for J; bases not matched to a gene: 6. The length of the CDR3 is 15 residues. Looked up from germline, CDR1 is MNHEY and CDR2 is SVGAGI. DNA for the CDR3: TGTGCCAGCAGTCGGGACAGGGATGGATACAATGAGCAGTTCTTC. Residues: CASSRDRDGYNEQFF.

This rearrangement joins TRBV6-1 to TRBJ2-1, with 9 positions matching TRBD1. Germline-derived CDR1 and CDR2 are MNHNS and SASEGT. The V and J ends lost 0 bases and 6 bases, in that order; junction bases with no gene match: 6. There are 16 residues in the CDR3. This chain's CDR3 is CASSEAWGQGSNEQFF. The CDR3 DNA sequence: TGTGCCAGCAGTGAAGCGTGGGGACAGGGAAGCAATGAGCAGTTCTTC.

V and J are TRBV5-1 and TRBJ2-3, with 8 positions matching TRBD2. Germline V gene data show CDR1 as SGHRS and CDR2 as YFSETQ. The V and J ends lost 3 bases and 4 bases, in that order; junction bases with no gene match: 1. The CDR3 contains 13 residues. CDR3 protein: CASSSLAADTQYF. The CDR3 DNA reads TGCGCCAGCAGCTCACTAGCGGCAGATACGCAGTATTTT.

The rearrangement joins TRBV7-2 to TRBJ2-1, with 8 bases lining up with TRBD2. In germline, CDR1 is SGHTA, CDR2 FQGNSA. V was clipped by 6 bases and J by 7 bases; unmatched bases: 11. This CDR3 spans 15 amino acids. The DNA of the CDR3 is TGTGCCAGCAGATCACCGGGACTAGAATTAAATGAGCAGTTCTTC. Translating gives CASRSPGLELNEQFF.

This clone has just one count. The chain links TRBV6-5 to TRBJ2-3; D uncertain. The ends were cut back, 7 bases at V and 0 bases at J, with 14 bases in the middle. The CDR3 consists of 15 residues. The germline V gene has CDR1 MNHEY and CDR2 SVGAGI. This CDR3 reads CASKLRWESTDTQYF. CDR3 nucleotide sequence: TGTGCCAGCAAACTTAGGTGGGAAAGCACAGATACGCAGTATTTT.

The chain is built from TRBV9 and TRBJ2-6, with D unclear. V lost 2 bases and J lost 0, with 6 bases in between. This CDR3 contains 15 residues. Per the germline V gene, CDR1 is SGDLS and CDR2 is YYNGEE. The CDR3 loop is CASSVDPSGANVLTF. The DNA for the CDR3 is TGTGCCAGCAGCGTTGACCCCTCTGGGGCCAACGTCCTGACTTTC.

The V and J genes are TRBV7-3 and TRBJ1-1, with 12 nucleotides matching TRBD1. This CDR3 region has 18 residues. V lost 1 base, J lost 5 bases, and 11 bases stayed unmatched. Germline V CDR1 and CDR2: SGHTA, FQGTGA. DNA of the CDR3: TGTGCCAGCAGCTTAAATCCGACCGGGACAGGGGGCCAGACTGAAGCTTTCTTT. Amino acid sequence: CASSLNPTGTGGQTEAFF.